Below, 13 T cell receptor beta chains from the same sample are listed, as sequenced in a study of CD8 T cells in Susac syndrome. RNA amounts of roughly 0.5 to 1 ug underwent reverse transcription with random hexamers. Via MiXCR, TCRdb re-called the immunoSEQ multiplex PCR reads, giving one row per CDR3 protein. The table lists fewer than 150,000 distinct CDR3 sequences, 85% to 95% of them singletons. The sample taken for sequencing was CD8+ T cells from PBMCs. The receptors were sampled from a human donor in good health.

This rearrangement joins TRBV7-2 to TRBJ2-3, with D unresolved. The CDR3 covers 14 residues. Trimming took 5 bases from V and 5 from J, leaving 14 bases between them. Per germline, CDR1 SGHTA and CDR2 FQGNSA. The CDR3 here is CASSPDPPRDTQYF. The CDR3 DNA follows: TGTGCCAGCAGCCCCGACCCACCCAGAGATACGCAGTATTTT.

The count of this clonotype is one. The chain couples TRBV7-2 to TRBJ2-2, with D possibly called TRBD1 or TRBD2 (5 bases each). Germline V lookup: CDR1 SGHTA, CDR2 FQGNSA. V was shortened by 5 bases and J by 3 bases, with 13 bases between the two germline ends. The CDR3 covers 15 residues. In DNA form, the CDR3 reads TGTGCCAGCAGCCGTCCGGGACGAGACACCGGGGAGCTGTTTTTT. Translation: CASSRPGRDTGELFF.

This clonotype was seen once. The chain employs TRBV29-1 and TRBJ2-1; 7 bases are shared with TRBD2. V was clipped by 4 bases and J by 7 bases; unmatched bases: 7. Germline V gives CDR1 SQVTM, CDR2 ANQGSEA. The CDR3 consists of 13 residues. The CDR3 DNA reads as TGCAGCGTTGTGGAGGGAGGGCTTAATGAGCAGTTCTTC. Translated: CSVVEGGLNEQFF.

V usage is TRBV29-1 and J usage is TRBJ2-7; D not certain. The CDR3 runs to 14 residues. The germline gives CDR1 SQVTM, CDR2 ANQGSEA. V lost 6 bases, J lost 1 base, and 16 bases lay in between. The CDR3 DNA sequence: TGCAGCGTGTTGGCTCTAGAGCATTCCTACGAGCAGTACTTC. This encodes CSVLALEHSYEQYF.

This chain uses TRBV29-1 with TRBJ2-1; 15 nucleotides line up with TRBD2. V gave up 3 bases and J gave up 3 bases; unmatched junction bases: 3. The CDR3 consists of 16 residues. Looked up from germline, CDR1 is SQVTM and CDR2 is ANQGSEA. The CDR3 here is CSVDGTSGRSYNEQFF. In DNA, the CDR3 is TGCAGCGTTGATGGGACTAGCGGGAGGAGCTACAATGAGCAGTTCTTC.

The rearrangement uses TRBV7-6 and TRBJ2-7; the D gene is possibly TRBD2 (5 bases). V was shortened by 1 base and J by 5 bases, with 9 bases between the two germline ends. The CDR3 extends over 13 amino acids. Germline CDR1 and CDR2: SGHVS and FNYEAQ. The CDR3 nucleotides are TGTGCCAGCAGCTTAGTCCCCGGGGACGAGCAGTACTTC. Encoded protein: CASSLVPGDEQYF.

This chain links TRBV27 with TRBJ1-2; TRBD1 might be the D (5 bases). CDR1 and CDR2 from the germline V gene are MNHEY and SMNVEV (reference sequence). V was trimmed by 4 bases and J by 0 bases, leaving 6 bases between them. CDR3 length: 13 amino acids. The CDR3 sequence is CASSSGSNYGYTF. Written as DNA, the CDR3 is TGTGCCAGCAGTTCAGGGTCTAACTATGGCTACACCTTC.

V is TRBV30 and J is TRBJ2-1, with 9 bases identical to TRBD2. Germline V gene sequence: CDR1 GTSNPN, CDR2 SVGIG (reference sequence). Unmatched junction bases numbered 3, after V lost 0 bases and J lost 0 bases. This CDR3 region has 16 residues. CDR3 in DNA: TGTGCCTGGAGTGTAGGAGCGGGAGGCTCCTACAATGAGCAGTTCTTC. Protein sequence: CAWSVGAGGSYNEQFF. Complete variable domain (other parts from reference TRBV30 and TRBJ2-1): SQTIHQWPATLVQPVGSPLSLECTVEGTSNPNLYWYRQAAGRGLQLLFYSVGIGQISSEVPQNLSASRPQDRQFILSSKKLLLSDSGFYLCAWSVGAGGSYNEQFFGPGTRLTVL.

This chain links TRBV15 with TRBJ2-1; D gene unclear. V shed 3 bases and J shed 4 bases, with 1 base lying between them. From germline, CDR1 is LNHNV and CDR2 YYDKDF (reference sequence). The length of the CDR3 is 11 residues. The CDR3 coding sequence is TGTGCCACCAGCAGGTACAATGAGCAGTTCTTC. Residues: CATSRYNEQFF. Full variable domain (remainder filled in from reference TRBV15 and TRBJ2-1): DAMVIQNPRYQVTQFGKPVTLSCSQTLNHNVMYWYQQKSSQAPKLLFHYYDKDFNNEADTPDNFQSRRPNTSFCFLDIRSPGLGDTAMYLCATSRYNEQFFGPGTRLTVL.

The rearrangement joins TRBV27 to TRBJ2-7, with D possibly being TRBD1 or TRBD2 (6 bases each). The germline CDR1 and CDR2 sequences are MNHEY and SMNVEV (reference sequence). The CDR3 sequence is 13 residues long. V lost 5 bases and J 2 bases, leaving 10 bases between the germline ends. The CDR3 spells CASSMGGAYEQYF. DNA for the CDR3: TGTGCCAGCAGTATGGGGGGCGCCTACGAGCAGTACTTC.

The CDR3 reads CASSGGTENIQYF. Here the CDR3 DNA reads TGTGCCAGCAGCGGGGGTACTGAAAACATTCAGTACTTC. This chain uses TRBV9 with TRBJ2-4; no clear D gene. The length of the CDR3 is 13 residues. Germline V gives CDR1 SGDLS, CDR2 YYNGEE. Trimming pared 3 bases from V and 5 bases from J, leaving 9 bases between.

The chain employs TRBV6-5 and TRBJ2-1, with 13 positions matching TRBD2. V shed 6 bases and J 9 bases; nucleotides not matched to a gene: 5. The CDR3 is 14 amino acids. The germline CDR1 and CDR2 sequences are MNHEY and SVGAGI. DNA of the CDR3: TGTGCCAGCAGCGGGACTAGCGGGATGGGTGAGCAGTTCTTC. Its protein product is CASSGTSGMGEQFF.

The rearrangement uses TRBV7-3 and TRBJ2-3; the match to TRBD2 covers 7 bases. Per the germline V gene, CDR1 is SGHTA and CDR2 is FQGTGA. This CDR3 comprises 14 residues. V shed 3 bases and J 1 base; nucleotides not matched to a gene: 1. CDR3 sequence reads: CASSFAGGTDTQYF. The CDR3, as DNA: TGTGCCAGCAGCTTCGCGGGAGGCACAGATACGCAGTATTTT. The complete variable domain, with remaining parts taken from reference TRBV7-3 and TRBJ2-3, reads GAGVSQTPSNKVTEKGKYVELRCDPISGHTALYWYRQSLGQGPEFLIYFQGTGAADDSGLPNDRFFAVRPEGSVSTLKIQRTERGDSAVYLCASSFAGGTDTQYFGPGTRLTVL.